The 28 T cell receptor beta chains presented below share a single source sample, sequenced in a study of Graves' ophthalmopathy and Graves' hyperthyroidism. Transcripts of RNA were the source for amplifying TCR beta CDR3 regions. The workflow started with a first-round RT-PCR run with HTBI primers and then moved on to a second-round multiplex PCR. TCRdb independently ran MiXCR on the multiplex PCR reads; one entry per CDR3 protein. This table has 40,000 to 45,000 distinct CDR3 sequences, 40% to 65% appearing once. Sequencing input: peripheral blood. The receptors stem from an adult man with Graves' ophthalmopathy.

This clonotype came up many times. V and J are TRBV6-1 and TRBJ2-7; TRBD2 agrees at 7 bases. The germline CDR1 and CDR2 sequences are MNHNS and SASEGT. After removal of 9 bases from V and 3 bases from J, the junction contained 8 bases not matched to a gene. This CDR3 is built from 13 residues. This CDR3 reads CASGGEFFYEQYF. In DNA form, the CDR3 reads TGTGCCAGTGGGGGGGAGTTTTTCTACGAGCAGTACTTC.

V and J are TRBV29-1 and TRBJ2-3; D might be TRBD2 (5 bases). Trimming cost V 8 bases and J 3 bases, with 15 bases left between them. This CDR3 is built from 13 residues. CDR1 is SQVTM and CDR2 is ANQGSEA in the germline V gene. This CDR3 reads CSQSEGGTDTQYF. In DNA form, the CDR3 reads TGCAGCCAATCCGAGGGCGGAACAGATACGCAGTATTTT.

This clonotype occurred many times. V is TRBV19 and J is TRBJ2-6; no reliable D call. The CDR3 contains 14 residues. V shed 10 bases and J shed 1 base, with 11 bases lying between them. Germline V gene lookup returns CDR1 LNHDA and CDR2 SQIVND (reference sequence). For the CDR3, the DNA is TGTGCCACCTCCGGCCTGTCTGGGGCCAACGTCCTGACTTTC. Translation gives CATSGLSGANVLTF.

This clonotype was seen more than once but under ten times. The chain recombines TRBV7-9 with TRBJ2-3; 9 bases map to TRBD1. The CDR3 loop spans 14 amino acids. The germline V gene encodes CDR1 SEHNR and CDR2 FQNEAQ (reference sequence). V lost 5 bases and J lost 5; bases outside the gene matches: 5. The CDR3 nucleotides are TGTGCCAGCAGCGTCGGACAGGGGAAAGATACGCAGTATTTT. It yields the protein CASSVGQGKDTQYF.

This clonotype is medium-sized. The gene calls are TRBV7-8 and TRBJ2-1; D uncertain. V shed 4 bases and J shed 0 bases, with 10 bases lying between them. The CDR3 spans 15 residues. Germline CDR1 SGHVS, CDR2 FQNEAQ. CDR3 DNA sequence: TGTGCCAGCAGCTCCAGAGGCAGCTCCTACAATGAGCAGTTCTTC. The encoded protein is CASSSRGSSYNEQFF.

On this clonotype itself: At one of its ends the junction is not consistent with the germline gene, which may arise from a read error. The chain joins TRBV15 to TRBJ1-4; D call uncertain. The CDR3 extends over 16 amino acids. Germline V gives CDR1 LNHNV, CDR2 YYDKDF (reference sequence). CDR3 protein: CATRWLAGGHNEKLFF. CDR3 DNA sequence: TGTGCAACCAGGTGGCTGGCGGGAGGTCACAATGAAAAACTGTTTTTT. Looking up the rest from reference TRBV15 and TRBJ1-4 gives the full variable domain: DAMVIQNPRYQVTQFGKPVTLSCSQTLNHNVMYWYQQKSSQAPKLLFHYYDKDFNNEADTPDNFQSRRPNTSFCFLDIRSPGLGDTAMYLCATRWLAGGHNEKLFFGSGTQLSVL.

This clonotype was counted many times. Here the CDR3 reads CASSPLSGTAADTQYF. The CDR3 DNA sequence: TGTGCCAGCAGCCCCCTTAGCGGGACGGCGGCAGATACGCAGTATTTT. The genes are TRBV3-1 and TRBJ2-3, with 8 bases fitting TRBD2. V shed 4 bases and J 4 bases; nucleotides not matched to a gene: 10. CDR3 length equals 16 residues. CDR1 is LGHDT, CDR2 YNNKEL, per germline (reference sequence).

The count of this clonotype is one. The chain has TRBV6-5 and TRBJ2-7, with TRBD2 as a possible D gene (6 bases). Per germline, CDR1 MNHEY and CDR2 SVGAGI. The CDR3 extends over 14 amino acids. Between the trimmed V and J ends, which lost 6 bases and 5 bases, there was a span of 17 bases. DNA for the CDR3: TGTGCCAGCAGACTCGGGAGACCCCGCCACGAGCAGTACTTC. It codes for CASRLGRPRHEQYF.

This clonotype was found many times. The genes are TRBV20-1 and TRBJ2-1, with a tentative D call TRBD1 (6 bases). Trimming took 3 bases from V and 10 from J, leaving 13 bases between them. The length of the CDR3 is 12 residues. Germline lookup yields CDR1 DFQATT and CDR2 SNEGSKA (reference sequence). The CDR3 spells CSARCRGAEQFF. CDR3 nucleotide sequence: TGCAGTGCTAGGTGCAGGGGCGCGGAGCAGTTCTTC.

There are many counts of this clonotype. The chain links TRBV4-2 to TRBJ2-1, with TRBD2 identical over 11 bases. The CDR3 spans 15 residues. The germline V gene has CDR1 LGHNA and CDR2 YNFKEQ. V lost 2 bases to trimming and J lost 8 bases; unmatched junction nucleotides: 5. The CDR3, as DNA: TGTGCCAGCAGCCAAATAGCGGGAGGGCCCTATGAGCAGTTCTTC. Protein: CASSQIAGGPYEQFF.

This clonotype was seen a handful of times. This chain uses TRBV20-1 with TRBJ2-5; D perhaps matches TRBD1 (6 bases). Germline lookup yields CDR1 DFQATT and CDR2 SNEGSKA (reference sequence). The V gene lost 6 bases and the J gene lost 5 bases, with 16 bases spanning the gap. The CDR3 is 13 amino acids. The CDR3 reads CSAVQGPSETQYF. Here the CDR3 DNA reads TGCAGTGCAGTACAGGGTCCGAGTGAGACCCAGTACTTC.

J is TRBJ1-3 and V is TRBV12-3 or TRBV12-4; D is possibly TRBD1 (5 bases). V was shortened by 6 bases and J by 8 bases, with 14 bases between the two germline ends. The CDR3 extends over 13 amino acids. CDR3 nucleotides: TGTGCCAGCAGGCCCCATGGGGGGGACACCATATATTTT. It specifies CASRPHGGDTIYF.

Concerning this clonotype itself: One end of the junction does not line up with germline, which may come from a read error. V and J are TRBV7-2 and TRBJ2-1, with D perhaps given as TRBD1 or TRBD2 (5 bases each). The CDR3 contains 15 residues. Germline V lookup: CDR1 SGHTA, CDR2 FQGNSA. In DNA, the CDR3 is TGTGCCGGCAGGCTGCCCGGGACGCCCAACAATGAGCAGTTCTTC. Its translation is CAGRLPGTPNNEQFF. The full variable domain, in which reference TRBV7-2 and TRBJ2-1 provide the parts outside the CDR3, is GAGVSQSPSNKVTEKGKDVELRCDPISGHTALYWYRQSLGQGLEFLIYFQGNSAPDKSGLPSDRFSAERTGGSVSTLTIQRTQQEDSAVYLCAGRLPGTPNNEQFFGPGTRLTVL.

The chain combines TRBV7-9 with TRBJ2-7; 9 bases are a match to TRBD1. From germline, CDR1 is SEHNR and CDR2 FQNEAQ (reference sequence). The junction had 7 bases not matched to a gene; V was cut back by 8 bases and J by 2 bases. The CDR3 length is 14 residues. Here the CDR3 reads CASSQGTGTYEQYF. In DNA form, the CDR3 reads TGTGCCAGCTCCCAAGGGACAGGGACCTACGAGCAGTACTTC.

J is TRBJ2-5 and V is TRBV12-5; D gene uncertain. Germline V CDR1 and CDR2: LGHNT, FRNRAP. CDR3 size: 13 residues. The CDR3 region is CASSRVSQETQYF. The CDR3 DNA reads as TGTGCCAGTAGCCGAGTAAGTCAAGAGACCCAGTACTTC.

V and J are TRBV7-2 and TRBJ1-2; tentatively, D is TRBD1 (5 bases). The V and J ends lost 6 bases and 12 bases respectively, with 17 bases between them. Germline CDR1 SGHTA, CDR2 FQGNSA. This CDR3 spans 12 amino acids. CDR3 sequence: CASRLSGAGNTF. The CDR3 region has the DNA TGTGCCAGCAGGTTAAGCGGGGCTGGAAACACCTTC.

CDR3 nucleotide sequence: TGTGCCACCAGTGAACCAGGGGCTGCCTACAATGAGCAGTATTTT. Amino acid sequence: CATSEPGAAYNEQYF. This chain connects TRBV24-1 to TRBJ2-3; a possible D gene is TRBD1 (6 bases). There are 15 residues in the CDR3. Trimming pared 4 bases from V and 11 bases from J, leaving 21 bases between. Germline values: CDR1 KGHDR, CDR2 SFDVKD.

In this sample, this clonotype turned up many times. The chain employs TRBV9 and TRBJ1-4; D is uncertain. Germline V gene sequence: CDR1 SGDLS, CDR2 YYNGEE. This CDR3 contains 15 residues. Deletions cut 0 bases from V and 0 bases from J, with 6 bases between. Written as DNA, the CDR3 is TGTGCCAGCAGCGTAGAGGGAACAACTAATGAAAAACTGTTTTTT. Residues: CASSVEGTTNEKLFF.

The genes are TRBV7-9 and TRBJ2-5; the D is unclear. The V end lost 5 bases, the J end lost 11 bases, and 12 bases lay between the germline ends. Germline CDR1 SEHNR, CDR2 FQNEAQ (reference sequence). This CDR3 has 11 amino acids. The CDR3 coding sequence is TGTGCCAGCAGCCCCACAGATACGCAGTACTTC. Its protein product is CASSPTDTQYF.

As regards this clonotype: A read error may produce the germline difference seen at one junction end. V usage is TRBV19 and J usage is TRBJ1-3, with 7 bases lining up with TRBD1. The CDR3 runs 17 residues. Germline CDR1 and CDR2: LNHDA and SQIVND (reference sequence). This CDR3 is CASSISTGSGLWKHHIF. The DNA of the CDR3 is TGCGCCAGTAGTATATCGACAGGGTCGGGACTCTGGAAACACCATATATTT.

This clonotype was seen a few times. The rearrangement links TRBV30 to TRBJ1-4; 7 bases are a match to TRBD1. V was clipped by 4 bases and J by 4 bases; unmatched bases: 6. Germline lookup yields CDR1 GTSNPN and CDR2 SVGIG (reference sequence). This CDR3 has 14 amino acids. DNA of the CDR3: TGTGCCTGGACAAGAGGGGGCCTTAATGAAAAACTGTTTTTT. Protein sequence: CAWTRGGLNEKLFF. The whole variable domain, filled in from reference TRBV30 and TRBJ1-4, reads SQTIHQWPATLVQPVGSPLSLECTVEGTSNPNLYWYRQAAGRGLQLLFYSVGIGQISSEVPQNLSASRPQDRQFILSSKKLLLSDSGFYLCAWTRGGLNEKLFFGSGTQLSVL.

This clonotype is labeled as medium-sized (0.01 to 0.1%). The CDR3: CASSVTVNYGYTF. In nucleotides, the CDR3 is TGCGCCAGCAGTGTCACAGTCAACTATGGCTACACCTTC. The V gene is TRBV10-2, the J gene TRBJ1-2; no clear D gene. Trimming removed 4 bases from V and 2 bases from J, with 8 bases in between. The CDR3 has 13 amino acids. The germline gives CDR1 WSHSY, CDR2 SAAADI.

About this clonotype: The junction and the germline gene differ at one end; a read error may be behind it. This chain joins TRBV20-1 and TRBJ2-2, with 8 bases fitting TRBD2. CDR3 length equals 10 residues. Germline V CDR1 and CDR2: DFQATT, SNEGSKA (reference sequence). Written as DNA, the CDR3 is TGCAGTGCTGTCAGCGGGGGGCTGTTTTTT. Translation: CSAVSGGLFF.

At least ten counts were recorded for this clonotype. The chain is built from TRBV5-1 and TRBJ2-3, with D possibly being TRBD2 (5 bases). Germline CDR1 SGHRS, CDR2 YFSETQ. Trimming cost V 9 bases and J 6 bases, with 20 bases left between them. The CDR3 sequence is 14 residues long. The CDR3 loop is CANKRHLRGDTQYF. The CDR3 DNA sequence: TGCGCCAACAAACGACACCTCCGCGGGGATACGCAGTATTTT. Combining the CDR3 with reference TRBV5-1 and TRBJ2-3 gives the whole variable domain KAGVTQTPRYLIKTRGQQVTLSCSPISGHRSVSWYQQTPGQGLQFLFEYFSETQRNKGNFPGRFSGRQFSNSRSEMNVSTLELGDSALYLCANKRHLRGDTQYFGPGTRLTVL.

This clonotype has a count of ten or more. The chain joins TRBV4-2 to TRBJ1-2; no clear D. The CDR3 is 13 residues long. Germline CDR1 LGHNA, CDR2 YNFKEQ. Trimming removed 0 bases at V and 4 bases at J, with 6 bases between. The CDR3 reads CASSQDAAYGYTF. CDR3 in DNA: TGTGCCAGCAGCCAAGATGCGGCCTATGGCTACACCTTC.

This clonotype was seen many times. The chain is built from TRBV30 and TRBJ2-7; D unresolved. CDR1 and CDR2 (germline): GTSNPN, SVGIG (reference sequence). V gave up 3 bases and J gave up 5 bases, with 11 bases separating them. The CDR3 has 12 amino acids. The CDR3 nucleotides are TGTGCCTGGAGCGACTCTCGACACGAGCAGTACGTC. It specifies CAWSDSRHEQYV.

This clonotype appeared many times. V usage is TRBV9 and J usage is TRBJ2-1; perhaps TRBD2 as D (5 bases). There are 14 residues in the CDR3. V was clipped by 4 bases and J by 3 bases, with 11 bases between them. Germline CDR1 SGDLS, CDR2 YYNGEE. This CDR3 reads CASSPTRDYNEQFF. Here the CDR3 DNA reads TGTGCCAGCAGCCCCACCCGGGACTACAATGAGCAGTTCTTC.

This clonotype was observed many times. This rearrangement joins TRBV4-1 to TRBJ2-5; the D gene is possibly TRBD1 (5 bases). CDR1 is MGHRA, CDR2 YSYEKL, per germline. This CDR3 is built from 15 residues. Trimming took off 1 base at V and 4 bases at J, with 13 bases between the two ends. This CDR3 reads CASSQANRNRETQYF. CDR3 bases: TGCGCCAGCAGCCAAGCGAACAGGAATAGAGAGACCCAGTACTTC.